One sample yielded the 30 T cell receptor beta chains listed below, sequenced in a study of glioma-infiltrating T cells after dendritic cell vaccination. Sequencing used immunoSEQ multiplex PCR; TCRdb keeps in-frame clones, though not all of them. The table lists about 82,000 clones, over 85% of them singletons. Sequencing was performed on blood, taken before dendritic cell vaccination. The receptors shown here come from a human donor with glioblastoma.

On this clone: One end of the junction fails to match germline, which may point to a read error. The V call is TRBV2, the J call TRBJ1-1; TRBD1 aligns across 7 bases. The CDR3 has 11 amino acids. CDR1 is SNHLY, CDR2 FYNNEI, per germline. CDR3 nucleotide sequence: TGTGCCAGCAGTGAAATGGGAAGACAGGGCTTT. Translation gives CASSEMGRQGF.

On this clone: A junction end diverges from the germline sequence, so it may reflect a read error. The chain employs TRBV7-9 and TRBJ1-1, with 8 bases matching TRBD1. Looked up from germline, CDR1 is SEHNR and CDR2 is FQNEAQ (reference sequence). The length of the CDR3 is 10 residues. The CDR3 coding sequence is TGTGCCAGCAGCGAGGACAGGGTAAGCTTT. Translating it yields CASSEDRVSF. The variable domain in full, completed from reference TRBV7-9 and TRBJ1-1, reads DTGVSQNPRHKITKRGQNVTFRCDPISEHNRLYWYRQTLGQGPEFLTYFQNEAQLEKSRLLSDRFSAERPKGSFSTLEIQRTEQGDSAMYLCASSEDRVSFGQGTRLTVV.

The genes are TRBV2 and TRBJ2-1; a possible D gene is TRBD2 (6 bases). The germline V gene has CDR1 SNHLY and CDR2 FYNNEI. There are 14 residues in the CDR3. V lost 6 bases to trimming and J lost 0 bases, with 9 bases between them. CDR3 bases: TGTGCCAGCAGGACTAGGAGCTCCTACAATGAGCAGTTCTTC. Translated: CASRTRSSYNEQFF.

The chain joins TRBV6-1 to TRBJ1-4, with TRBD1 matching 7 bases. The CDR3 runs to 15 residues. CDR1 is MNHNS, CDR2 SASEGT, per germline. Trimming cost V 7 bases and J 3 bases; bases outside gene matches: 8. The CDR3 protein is CASTARQGPNEKLFF. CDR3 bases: TGTGCCAGCACCGCCAGACAGGGTCCTAATGAAAAACTGTTTTTT.

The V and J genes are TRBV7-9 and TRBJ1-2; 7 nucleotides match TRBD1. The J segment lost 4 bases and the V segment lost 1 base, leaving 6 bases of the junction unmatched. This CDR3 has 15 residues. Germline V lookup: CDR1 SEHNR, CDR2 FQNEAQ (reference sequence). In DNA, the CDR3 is TGTGCCAGCAGCTTAGTAGGGGGCGAGGGCTATGGCTACACCTTC. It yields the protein CASSLVGGEGYGYTF.

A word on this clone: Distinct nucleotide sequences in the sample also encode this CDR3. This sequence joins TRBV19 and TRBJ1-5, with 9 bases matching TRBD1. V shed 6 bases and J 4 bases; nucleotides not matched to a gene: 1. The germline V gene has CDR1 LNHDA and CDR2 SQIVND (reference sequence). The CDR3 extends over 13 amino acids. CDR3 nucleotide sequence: TGTGCCAGTAGGGACAGGGGAAATCAGCCCCAGCATTTT. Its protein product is CASRDRGNQPQHF.

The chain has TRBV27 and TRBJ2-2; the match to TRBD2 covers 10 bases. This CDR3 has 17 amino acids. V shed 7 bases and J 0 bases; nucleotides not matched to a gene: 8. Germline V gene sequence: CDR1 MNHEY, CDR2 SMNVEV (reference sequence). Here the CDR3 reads CASKNSGGITNTGELFF. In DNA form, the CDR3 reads TGTGCCAGCAAAAATAGCGGGGGGATTACGAACACCGGGGAGCTGTTTTTT.

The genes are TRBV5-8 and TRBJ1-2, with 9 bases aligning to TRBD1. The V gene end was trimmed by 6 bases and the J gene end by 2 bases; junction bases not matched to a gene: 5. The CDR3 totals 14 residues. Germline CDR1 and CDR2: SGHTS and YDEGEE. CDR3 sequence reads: CASIRDRANYGYTF. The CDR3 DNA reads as TGTGCCAGCATCCGGGACAGGGCGAACTATGGCTACACCTTC.

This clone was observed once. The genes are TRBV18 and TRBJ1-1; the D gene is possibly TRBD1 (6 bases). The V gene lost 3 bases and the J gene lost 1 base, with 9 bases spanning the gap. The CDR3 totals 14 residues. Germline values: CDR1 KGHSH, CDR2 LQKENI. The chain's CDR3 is CASSPETGNTEAFF. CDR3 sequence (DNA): TGTGCCAGCTCACCCGAGACAGGGAACACTGAAGCTTTCTTT.

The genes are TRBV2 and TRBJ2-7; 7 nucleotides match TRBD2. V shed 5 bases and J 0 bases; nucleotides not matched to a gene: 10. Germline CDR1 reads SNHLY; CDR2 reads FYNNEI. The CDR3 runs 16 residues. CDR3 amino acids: CASSFARRGYSYEQYF. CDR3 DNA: TGTGCCAGCAGTTTCGCAAGGCGGGGGTACTCCTACGAGCAGTACTTC. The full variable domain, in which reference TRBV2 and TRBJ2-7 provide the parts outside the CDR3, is EPEVTQTPSHQVTQMGQEVILRCVPISNHLYFYWYRQILGQKVEFLVSFYNNEISEKSEIFDDQFSVERPDGSNFTLKIRSTKLEDSAMYFCASSFARRGYSYEQYFGPGTRLTVT.

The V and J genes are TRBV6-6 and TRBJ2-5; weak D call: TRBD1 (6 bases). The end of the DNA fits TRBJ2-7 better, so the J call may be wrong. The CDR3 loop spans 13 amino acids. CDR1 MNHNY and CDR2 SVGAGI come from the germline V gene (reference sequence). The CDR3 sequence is CASSLTGTYEQYF. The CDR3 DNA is TGTGCCAGCAGTCTAACAGGGACCTACGAGCAGTACTTC.

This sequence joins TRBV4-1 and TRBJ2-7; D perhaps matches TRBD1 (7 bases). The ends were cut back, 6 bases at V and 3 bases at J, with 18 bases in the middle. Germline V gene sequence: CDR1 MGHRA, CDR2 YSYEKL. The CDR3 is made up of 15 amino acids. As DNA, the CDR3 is TGCGCCAGCAGTGAGGGGTACAGGGGAGGCTACGAGCAGTACTTC. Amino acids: CASSEGYRGGYEQYF.

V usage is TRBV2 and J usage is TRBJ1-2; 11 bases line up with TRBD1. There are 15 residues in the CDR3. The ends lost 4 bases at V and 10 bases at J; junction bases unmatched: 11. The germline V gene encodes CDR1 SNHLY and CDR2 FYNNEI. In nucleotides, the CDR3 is TGTGCCAGCAGTGGAGGACAGGGGGCGACAGGGGCCTACACCTTC. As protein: CASSGGQGATGAYTF.

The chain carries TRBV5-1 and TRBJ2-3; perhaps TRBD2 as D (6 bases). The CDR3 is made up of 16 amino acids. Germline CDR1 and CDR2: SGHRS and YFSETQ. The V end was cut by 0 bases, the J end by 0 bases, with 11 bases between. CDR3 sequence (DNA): TGCGCCAGCAGCTTGGCCGAAGGACTAAGCACAGATACGCAGTATTTT. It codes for CASSLAEGLSTDTQYF.

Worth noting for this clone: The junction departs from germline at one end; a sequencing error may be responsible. The CDR3 region has the DNA TGTGCCAGTACCCCGGGGGGGCCAGAGACGCAGTATTTT. Its protein product is CASTPGGPETQYF. The gene calls are TRBV19 and TRBJ2-3, with 8 positions matching TRBD2. This CDR3 is 13 amino acids long. Germline V gene lookup returns CDR1 LNHDA and CDR2 SQIVND (reference sequence).

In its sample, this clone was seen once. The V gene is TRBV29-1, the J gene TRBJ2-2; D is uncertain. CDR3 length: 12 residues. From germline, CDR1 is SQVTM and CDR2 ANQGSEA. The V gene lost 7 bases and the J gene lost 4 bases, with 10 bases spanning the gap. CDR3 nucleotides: TGCAGCGGAGGCCTAGGCACCGGGGAGCTGTTTTTT. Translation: CSGGLGTGELFF.

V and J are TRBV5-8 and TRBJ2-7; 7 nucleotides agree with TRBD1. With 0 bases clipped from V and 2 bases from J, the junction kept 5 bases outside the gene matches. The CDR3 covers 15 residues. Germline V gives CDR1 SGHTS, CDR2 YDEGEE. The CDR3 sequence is CASSLGQGLAYEQYF. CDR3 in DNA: TGTGCCAGCAGCTTGGGACAGGGTCTTGCCTACGAGCAGTACTTC. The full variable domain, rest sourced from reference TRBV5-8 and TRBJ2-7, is EAGVTQSPTHLIKTRGQQATLRCSPISGHTSVYWYQQALGLGLQFLLWYDEGEERNRGNFPPRFSGRQFPNYSSELNVNALELEDSALYLCASSLGQGLAYEQYFGPGTRLTVT.

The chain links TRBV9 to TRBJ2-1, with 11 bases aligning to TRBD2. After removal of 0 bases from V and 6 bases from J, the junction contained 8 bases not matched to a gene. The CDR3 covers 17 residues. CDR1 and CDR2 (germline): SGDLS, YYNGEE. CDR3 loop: CASSVDSSGGAFNEQFF. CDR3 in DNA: TGTGCCAGCAGCGTAGACAGTAGCGGGGGGGCTTTCAATGAGCAGTTCTTC.

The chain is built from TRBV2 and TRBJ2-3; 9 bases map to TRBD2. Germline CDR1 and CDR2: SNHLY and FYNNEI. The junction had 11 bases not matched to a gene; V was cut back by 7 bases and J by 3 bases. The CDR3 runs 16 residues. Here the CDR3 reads CASKRGGGAGTDTQYF. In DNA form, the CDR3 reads TGTGCCAGCAAGAGGGGCGGGGGGGCCGGTACAGATACGCAGTATTTT.

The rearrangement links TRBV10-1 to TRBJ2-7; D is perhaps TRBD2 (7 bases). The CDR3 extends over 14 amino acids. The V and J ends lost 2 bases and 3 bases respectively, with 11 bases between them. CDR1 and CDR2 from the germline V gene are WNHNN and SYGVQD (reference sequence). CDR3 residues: CASSEGGARYEQYF. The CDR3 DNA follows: TGCGCCAGCAGTGAGGGGGGGGCACGCTACGAGCAGTACTTC.

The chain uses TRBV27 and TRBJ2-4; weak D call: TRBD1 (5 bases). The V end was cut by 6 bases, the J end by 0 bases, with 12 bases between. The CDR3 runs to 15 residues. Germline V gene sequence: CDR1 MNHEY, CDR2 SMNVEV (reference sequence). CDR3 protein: CASRQTGLAKNIQYF. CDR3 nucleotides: TGTGCCAGCAGGCAAACAGGTTTAGCCAAAAACATTCAGTACTTC.

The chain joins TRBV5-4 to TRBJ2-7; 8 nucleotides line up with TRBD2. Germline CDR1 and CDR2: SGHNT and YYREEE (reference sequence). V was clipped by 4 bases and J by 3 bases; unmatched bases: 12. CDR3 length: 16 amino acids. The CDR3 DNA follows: TGTGCCAGCAGCCTGGGGGCCAGCGGGGGACTCTACGAGCAGTACTTC. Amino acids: CASSLGASGGLYEQYF. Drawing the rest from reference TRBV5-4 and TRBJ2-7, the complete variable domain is ETGVTQSPTHLIKTRGQQVTLRCSSQSGHNTVSWYQQALGQGPQFIFQYYREEENGRGNFPPRFSGLQFPNYSSELNVNALELDDSALYLCASSLGASGGLYEQYFGPGTRLTVT.

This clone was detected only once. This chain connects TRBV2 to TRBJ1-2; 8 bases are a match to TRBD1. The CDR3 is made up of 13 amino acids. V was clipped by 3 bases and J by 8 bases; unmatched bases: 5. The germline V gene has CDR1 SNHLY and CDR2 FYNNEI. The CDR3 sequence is CASSDRTGRGYTF. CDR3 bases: TGTGCCAGCAGTGATAGGACAGGGCGAGGCTACACCTTC.

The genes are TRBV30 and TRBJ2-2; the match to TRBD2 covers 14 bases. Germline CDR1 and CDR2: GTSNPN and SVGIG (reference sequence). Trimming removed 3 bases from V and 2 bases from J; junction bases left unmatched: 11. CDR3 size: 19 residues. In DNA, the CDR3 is TGTGCCTGGAGCCCACTAGGACTAGCGGGGGGTAGAAACACCGGGGAGCTGTTTTTT. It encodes CAWSPLGLAGGRNTGELFF.

The CDR3 spells CASSGGTAGYYEQYF. The CDR3 DNA follows: TGCGCCAGCAGCGGCGGGACAGCAGGTTACTACGAGCAGTACTTC. This chain uses TRBV5-1 with TRBJ2-7, with D possibly matching TRBD1 (7 bases). CDR3 length equals 15 residues. The ends were cut back, 4 bases at V and 3 bases at J, with 17 bases in the middle. CDR1 and CDR2 (germline): SGHRS, YFSETQ.

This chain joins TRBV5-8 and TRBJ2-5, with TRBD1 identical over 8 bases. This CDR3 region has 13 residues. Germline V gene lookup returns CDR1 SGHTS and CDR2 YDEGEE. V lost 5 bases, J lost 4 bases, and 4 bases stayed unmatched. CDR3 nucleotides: TGTGCCAGCAGGCGGACAGGGCCAGAGACCCAGTACTTC. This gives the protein CASRRTGPETQYF. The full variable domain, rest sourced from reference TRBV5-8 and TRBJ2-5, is EAGVTQSPTHLIKTRGQQATLRCSPISGHTSVYWYQQALGLGLQFLLWYDEGEERNRGNFPPRFSGRQFPNYSSELNVNALELEDSALYLCASRRTGPETQYFGPGTRLLVL.

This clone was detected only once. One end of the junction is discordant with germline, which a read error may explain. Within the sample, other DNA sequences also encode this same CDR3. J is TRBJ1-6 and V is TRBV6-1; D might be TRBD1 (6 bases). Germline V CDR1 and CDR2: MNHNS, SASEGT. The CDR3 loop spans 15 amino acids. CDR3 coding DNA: TGTGCCAGCAGTGAGCTTGCAGGGGAGAATTCCCCCCTCCACTTT. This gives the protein CASSELAGENSPLHF.

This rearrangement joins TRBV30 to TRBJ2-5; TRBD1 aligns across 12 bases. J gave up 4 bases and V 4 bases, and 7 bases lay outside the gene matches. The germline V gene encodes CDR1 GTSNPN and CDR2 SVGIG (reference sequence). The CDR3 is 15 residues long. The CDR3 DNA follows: TGTGCCTGGATACCGGGACAGGGGGCCCTAGAGACCCAGTACTTC. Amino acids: CAWIPGQGALETQYF. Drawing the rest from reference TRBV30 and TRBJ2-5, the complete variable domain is SQTIHQWPATLVQPVGSPLSLECTVEGTSNPNLYWYRQAAGRGLQLLFYSVGIGQISSEVPQNLSASRPQDRQFILSSKKLLLSDSGFYLCAWIPGQGALETQYFGPGTRLLVL.

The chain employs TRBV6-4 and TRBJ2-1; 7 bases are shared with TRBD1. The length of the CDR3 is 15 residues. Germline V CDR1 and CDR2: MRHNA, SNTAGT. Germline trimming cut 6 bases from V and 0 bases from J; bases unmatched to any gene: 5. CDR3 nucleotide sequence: TGTGCCAGCAGCATAGACAGGGACTCCTACAATGAGCAGTTCTTC. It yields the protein CASSIDRDSYNEQFF.

CDR3 region: CASSTNSYGYTF. The DNA of the CDR3 is TGTGCCAGTAGTACCAACAGCTATGGCTACACCTTC. V gene TRBV19 combines with J gene TRBJ1-2; no definite D call. V was clipped by 4 bases and J by 4 bases, with 7 bases between them. Looked up from germline, CDR1 is LNHDA and CDR2 is SQIVND (reference sequence). The CDR3 loop spans 12 amino acids. Using reference TRBV19 and TRBJ1-2 for the parts outside the CDR3, the full variable domain is DGGITQSPKYLFRKEGQNVTLSCEQNLNHDAMYWYRQDPGQGLRLIYYSQIVNDFQKGDIAEGYSVSREKKESFPLTVTSAQKNPTAFYLCASSTNSYGYTFGSGTRLTVV.